A selection of T cell receptor beta chains follows, all from one sample in a study of cytomegalovirus exposure and HLA in healthy donors. Some clones are missing from TCRdb's copy, which holds only in-frame ones; the method was immunoSEQ multiplex PCR. The sample shows 120,000 or so clones, about 90% of them seen only once. Sequenced material: PBMCs. Receptors originate from a man in his thirties or forties in good health and CMV-seronegative. Both conserved end residues are part of each CDR3. A D gene is named only where the DNA matches it firmly. The size field is filled for only some rows; it gives once, few, many or a size class.

TRBJ1-1	TRBV30	-	few	CAWSPDKDTEAFF	TGTGCCTGGAGTCCGGACAAAGACACTGAAGCTTTCTTT
TRBJ1-1	TRBV13	-	-	CASSFPGDTEAFF	TGTGCCAGCAGCTTCCCAGGGGACACTGAAGCTTTCTTT
TRBJ2-3	TRBV11-2	-	-	CASSWQTDTQYF	TGTGCCAGCAGCTGGCAGACAGATACGCAGTATTTT
TRBJ1-5	TRBV5-1	-	-	CASSLAVSGASNQPQHF	TGCGCCAGCAGCTTGGCCGTAAGCGGGGCCTCCAATCAGCCCCAGCATTTT
TRBJ1-1	TRBV9	-	once	CASSPPPAGRPEAFF	TGTGCCAGCAGCCCCCCCCCAGCTGGGAGGCCTGAAGCTTTCTTT
TRBJ2-1	TRBV11-3	TRBD1	-	CASSLGQGAYNEQFF	TGTGCCAGCAGCTTAGGGCAGGGGGCATACAATGAGCAGTTCTTC
TRBJ1-5	TRBV12-5	TRBD1	-	CASGLGQGGNQPQHF	TGTGCTAGTGGACTGGGACAGGGAGGCAATCAGCCCCAGCATTTT
TRBJ2-7	TRBV5-1	TRBD1	-	CASSLGQGPYEQYF	TGCGCCAGCAGCCTCGGACAGGGTCCCTACGAGCAGTACTTC
TRBJ2-2	TRBV4-1	TRBD2	-	CASSQGDYLEPGELFF	TGCGCCAGCAGCCAAGGGGACTACCTGGAGCCCGGGGAGCTGTTTTTT
TRBJ1-4	TRBV7-9	-	-	CASSLVPGEKLFF	TGTGCCAGCAGCTTGGTCCCAGGGGAAAAACTGTTTTTT
TRBJ2-1	TRBV2	-	-	CASGSERALGSNEQFF	TGTGCCAGCGGGAGCGAGAGAGCCCTGGGGAGCAATGAGCAGTTCTTC
TRBJ1-2	TRBV14	-	-	CASSQDGSLPNYGYTF	TGTGCCAGCAGCCAGGACGGGAGCTTACCCAACTATGGCTACACCTTC